Following are 20 T cell receptor beta chains from one sample sequenced in a study of spatial heterogeneity in lung cancer. Time point here: sample taken at primary tumor resection. MiXCR, applied by TCRdb to the 5' RACE reads, yields one record per CDR3 protein. The table lists 60,000 to 90,000 distinct CDR3 sequences, roughly 8% of them singletons. This material consisted of PBMCs, taken at surgery. The receptors stem from a male donor with early-stage non-small cell lung cancer.

This clonotype was recorded many times. The CDR3 bases are TGCAGCGTTGAAGGAGGGGATGGAGGCTACACCTTC. The encoded protein is CSVEGGDGGYTF. The V call is TRBV29-1, the J call TRBJ1-2; TRBD1 might be the D (5 bases). The germline V gene has CDR1 SQVTM and CDR2 ANQGSEA. The CDR3 covers 12 residues. Between the trimmed V and J ends, which lost 1 base and 8 bases, there was a span of 11 bases. Looking up the rest from reference TRBV29-1 and TRBJ1-2 gives the full variable domain: SAVISQKPSRDICQRGTSLTIQCQVDSQVTMMFWYRQQPGQSLTLIATANQGSEATYESGFVIDKFPISRPNLTFSTLTVSNMSPEDSSIYLCSVEGGDGGYTFGSGTRLTVV.

This clonotype was recorded many times. The V call is TRBV29-1, the J call TRBJ1-1, with 11 bases aligning to TRBD1. This CDR3 is 14 amino acids long. From germline, CDR1 is SQVTM and CDR2 ANQGSEA. Trimming removed 8 bases from V and 4 bases from J; junction bases left unmatched: 9. The CDR3 bases are TGCAGCATACAGCGGGGGACAGGGGGCACTGAAGCTTTCTTT. Protein sequence: CSIQRGTGGTEAFF. Combining the CDR3 with reference TRBV29-1 and TRBJ1-1 gives the whole variable domain SAVISQKPSRDICQRGTSLTIQCQVDSQVTMMFWYRQQPGQSLTLIATANQGSEATYESGFVIDKFPISRPNLTFSTLTVSNMSPEDSSIYLCSIQRGTGGTEAFFGQGTRLTVV.

The V and J genes are TRBV20-1 and TRBJ2-3, with 9 bases identical to TRBD2. In germline, CDR1 is DFQATT, CDR2 SNEGSKA (reference sequence). The CDR3 is 14 residues long. The junction had 6 bases not matched to a gene; V was cut back by 5 bases and J by 3 bases. The CDR3 loop reads CSAVSGLATDTQYF. The CDR3 region has the DNA TGCAGTGCTGTCTCCGGACTAGCGACAGATACGCAGTATTTT.

The table lists this clonotype with many counts. The chain links TRBV7-9 to TRBJ1-6, with D perhaps matching TRBD1 (6 bases). Germline loops: CDR1 SEHNR, CDR2 FQNEAQ (reference sequence). Trimming cost V 5 bases and J 10 bases, with 9 bases left between them. The CDR3 runs to 12 residues. CDR3 sequence (DNA): TGTGCCAGCAGCCTCGGACAGTCACCCCTCCACTTT. Residues: CASSLGQSPLHF.

This clonotype was recorded many times. V is TRBV7-2 and J is TRBJ1-1; 10 bases fit TRBD1. The CDR3 has 18 amino acids. Germline lookup yields CDR1 SGHTA and CDR2 FQGNSA. The junction had 10 bases not matched to a gene; V was cut back by 3 bases and J by 0 bases. The CDR3: CASSLRGGTGALNTEAFF. In DNA, the CDR3 is TGTGCCAGCAGCTTGAGAGGGGGGACAGGGGCTCTGAACACTGAAGCTTTCTTT.

This clonotype came up a few times. This chain joins TRBV19 and TRBJ2-3, with 9 bases fitting TRBD2. This CDR3 comprises 16 residues. V gave up 3 bases and J gave up 7 bases; unmatched junction bases: 11. Germline V gives CDR1 LNHDA, CDR2 SQIVND (reference sequence). Written as DNA, the CDR3 is TGTGCCAGTAGTATTGGCGGCGGGAGGGCATCAAATACGCAGTATTTT. This sequence encodes CASSIGGGRASNTQYF.

V is TRBV7-6 and J is TRBJ1-5; D uncertain. CDR3 length: 13 residues. Germline CDR1 is SGHVS and CDR2 is FNYEAQ. Trimming pared 0 bases from V and 6 bases from J, leaving 6 bases between. The CDR3 region has the DNA TGTGCCAGCAGCTTAGCAAGGGCTCAGCCCCAGCATTTT. Protein sequence: CASSLARAQPQHF.

This clonotype has a handful of counts. The J gene is TRBJ1-4, the V gene TRBV11-2, with TRBD1 as a possible D gene (5 bases). Germline values: CDR1 SGHAT, CDR2 FQNNGV. There are 16 residues in the CDR3. Trimming pared 4 bases from V and 2 bases from J, leaving 14 bases between. CDR3: CASSSPQGMTNEKLFF. Here the CDR3 DNA reads TGTGCCAGCAGCTCGCCTCAGGGCATGACTAATGAAAAACTGTTTTTT.

The table lists this clonotype with many counts. V and J are TRBV4-3 and TRBJ2-1, with D perhaps TRBD2 (5 bases). Germline V gene lookup returns CDR1 LGHNA and CDR2 YSLEER. V lost 0 bases and J lost 4, with 19 bases in between. CDR3 size: 18 residues. This CDR3 reads CASSQDPPTAGQYNEQFF. CDR3 DNA: TGCGCCAGCAGCCAAGATCCCCCTACTGCGGGCCAGTACAATGAGCAGTTCTTC.

This clonotype was seen repeatedly, ten times or more. The chain links TRBV3-1 to TRBJ1-1; no clear D gene. The ends were cut back, 6 bases at V and 2 bases at J, with 4 bases in the middle. The CDR3 covers 11 residues. CDR1 and CDR2 (germline): LGHDT, YNNKEL (reference sequence). The CDR3: CASRRNTEAFF. CDR3 nucleotides: TGTGCCAGCAGGAGAAACACTGAAGCTTTCTTT.

This clonotype was seen more than once but under ten times. The chain employs TRBV18 and TRBJ1-4; 7 nucleotides agree with TRBD1. CDR3 length equals 14 residues. From germline, CDR1 is KGHSH and CDR2 LQKENI. J lost 8 bases, V lost 3 bases, and 6 bases had no gene match. The CDR3 nucleotides read TGTGCCAGCTCACCGACAGGGTTGCGGGAAAAACTGTTTTTT. Translating gives CASSPTGLREKLFF.

In this sample, this clonotype turned up many times. In nucleotides, the CDR3 is TGTGCCAGCAGCCTGCAGACTAGCGGGAGCGGGGAGACCCAGTACTTC. Its protein product is CASSLQTSGSGETQYF. The V gene is TRBV12-3 or TRBV12-4, the J gene TRBJ2-5; 12 bases map to TRBD2. The CDR3 is 16 residues long. V gave up 6 bases and J gave up 5 bases; unmatched junction bases: 10.

This clonotype was observed many times. This chain links TRBV7-2 with TRBJ2-5; D gene unclear. CDR3 length: 13 residues. V lost 1 base to trimming and J lost 5 bases, with 8 bases between them. Germline V CDR1 and CDR2: SGHTA, FQGNSA. Here the CDR3 reads CASSLGEAETQYF. CDR3 nucleotides: TGTGCCAGCAGCTTAGGTGAAGCGGAGACCCAGTACTTC. The whole variable domain, filled in from reference TRBV7-2 and TRBJ2-5, reads GAGVSQSPSNKVTEKGKDVELRCDPISGHTALYWYRQSLGQGLEFLIYFQGNSAPDKSGLPSDRFSAERTGGSVSTLTIQRTQQEDSAVYLCASSLGEAETQYFGPGTRLLVL.

This clonotype was recorded a few times. This chain connects TRBV4-2 to TRBJ2-7; either TRBD1 or TRBD2 may fit D (5 bases each). Germline loops: CDR1 LGHNA, CDR2 YNFKEQ. This CDR3 region has 14 residues. V was shortened by 4 bases and J by 2 bases, with 12 bases between the two germline ends. The CDR3 is CASSPRDGTYEQYF. As DNA, the CDR3 is TGTGCCAGCAGCCCCCGGGACGGAACCTACGAGCAGTACTTC.

Ten or more counts support this clonotype. J is TRBJ2-3 and V is TRBV4-2; D ambiguous. CDR1 and CDR2 (germline): LGHNA, YNFKEQ. The CDR3 covers 16 residues. The V end was cut by 0 bases, the J end by 5 bases, with 15 bases between. CDR3 sequence: CASSQESRLDVDTQYF. Written as DNA, the CDR3 is TGTGCCAGCAGCCAAGAATCTAGGCTTGATGTAGATACGCAGTATTTT.

This clonotype was seen repeatedly, ten times or more. The rearrangement links TRBV7-9 to TRBJ1-4; 10 nucleotides align to TRBD1. This CDR3 has 16 residues. Germline CDR1 is SEHNR and CDR2 is FQNEAQ (reference sequence). The J segment lost 7 bases and the V segment lost 7 bases, leaving 12 bases of the junction unmatched. In nucleotides, the CDR3 is TGTGCCAGCACCCATTCGGACAGGGGGTTTGTTGAAAAACTGTTTTTT. Residues: CASTHSDRGFVEKLFF.

This clonotype was seen repeatedly, ten times or more. The genes are TRBV5-1 and TRBJ2-4; D is undetermined. The CDR3 runs 16 residues. Trimming took 1 base from V and 0 from J, leaving 11 bases between them. Germline V gives CDR1 SGHRS, CDR2 YFSETQ. CDR3 region: CASSLNSGLAKNIQYF. DNA of the CDR3: TGCGCCAGCAGCTTGAACTCTGGCTTAGCCAAAAACATTCAGTACTTC.

The V call is TRBV7-2, the J call TRBJ2-3; D perhaps matches TRBD1 (6 bases). The length of the CDR3 is 14 residues. Germline V CDR1 and CDR2: SGHTA, FQGNSA. Trimming stripped 5 bases from V and 2 bases from J, with 11 bases between. CDR3 in DNA: TGTGCCAGCAGCCGCGACAGGTCCACAGATACGCAGTATTTT. Translation gives CASSRDRSTDTQYF.

In its sample, this clonotype was seen many times. DNA of the CDR3: TGTGCCACCAGTGACCGTAACGTCGGACAGGGGGCGAACGAGCAGTACTTC. Its protein is CATSDRNVGQGANEQYF. The V gene is TRBV24-1, the J gene TRBJ2-7; TRBD1 aligns across 11 bases. The CDR3 is 17 amino acids. Germline CDR1 KGHDR, CDR2 SFDVKD. Losses at the gene ends were 4 bases for V and 5 bases for J; bases not matched to a gene: 12.

The V gene is TRBV6-5, the J gene TRBJ2-1; weak D call: TRBD2 (5 bases). V shed 5 bases and J shed 9 bases, with 14 bases lying between them. Looked up from germline, CDR1 is MNHEY and CDR2 is SVGAGI. The CDR3 totals 13 residues. CDR3: CASSGLLEGEQFF. CDR3 DNA sequence: TGTGCCAGCAGTGGACTCTTAGAGGGTGAGCAGTTCTTC.